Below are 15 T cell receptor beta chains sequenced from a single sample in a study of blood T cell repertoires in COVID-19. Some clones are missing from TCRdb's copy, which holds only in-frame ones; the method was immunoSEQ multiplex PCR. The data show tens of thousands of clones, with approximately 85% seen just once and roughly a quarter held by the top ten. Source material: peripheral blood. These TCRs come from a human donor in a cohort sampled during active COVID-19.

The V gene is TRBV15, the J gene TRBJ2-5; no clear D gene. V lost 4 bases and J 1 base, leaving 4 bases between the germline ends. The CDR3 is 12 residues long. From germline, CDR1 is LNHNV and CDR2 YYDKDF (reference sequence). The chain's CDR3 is CATSKLQETQYF. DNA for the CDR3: TGTGCCACCAGCAAACTCCAAGAGACCCAGTACTTC.

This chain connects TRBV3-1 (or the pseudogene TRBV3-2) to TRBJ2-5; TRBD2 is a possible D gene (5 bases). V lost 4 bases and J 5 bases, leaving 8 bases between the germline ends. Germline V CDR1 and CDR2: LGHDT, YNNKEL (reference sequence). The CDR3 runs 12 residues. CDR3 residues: CASSPGGETQYF. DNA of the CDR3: TGTGCCAGCAGCCCCGGCGGGGAGACCCAGTACTTC.

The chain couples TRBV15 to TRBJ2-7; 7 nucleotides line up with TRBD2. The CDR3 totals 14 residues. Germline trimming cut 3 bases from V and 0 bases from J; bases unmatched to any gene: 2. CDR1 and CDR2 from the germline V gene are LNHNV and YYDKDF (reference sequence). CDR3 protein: CATSSLAASYEQYF. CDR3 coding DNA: TGTGCCACCAGCAGTCTAGCGGCCTCCTACGAGCAGTACTTC.

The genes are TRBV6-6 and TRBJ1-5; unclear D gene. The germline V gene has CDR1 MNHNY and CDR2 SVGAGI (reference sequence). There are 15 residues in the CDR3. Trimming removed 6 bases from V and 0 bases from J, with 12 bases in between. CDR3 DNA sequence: TGTGCCAGCAGCCCCCACGAGAATAGCAATCAGCCCCAGCATTTT. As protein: CASSPHENSNQPQHF.

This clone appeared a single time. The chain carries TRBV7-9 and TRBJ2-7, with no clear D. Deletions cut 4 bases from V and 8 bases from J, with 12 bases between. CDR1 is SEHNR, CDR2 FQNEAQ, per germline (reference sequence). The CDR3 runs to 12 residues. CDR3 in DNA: TGTGCCAGCAGCTGGCCCGGAGCGCAGCAGTACTTC. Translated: CASSWPGAQQYF. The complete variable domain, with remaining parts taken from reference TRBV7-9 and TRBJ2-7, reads DTGVSQNPRHKITKRGQNVTFRCDPISEHNRLYWYRQTLGQGPEFLTYFQNEAQLEKSRLLSDRFSAERPKGSFSTLEIQRTEQGDSAMYLCASSWPGAQQYFGPGTRLTVT.

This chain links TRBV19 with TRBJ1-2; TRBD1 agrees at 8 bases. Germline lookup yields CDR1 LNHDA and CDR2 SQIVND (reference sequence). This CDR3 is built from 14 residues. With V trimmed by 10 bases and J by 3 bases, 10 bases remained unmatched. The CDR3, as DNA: TGTGCCACCGCGGGACAGGCGCTTGACTATGGCTACACCTTC. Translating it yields CATAGQALDYGYTF.

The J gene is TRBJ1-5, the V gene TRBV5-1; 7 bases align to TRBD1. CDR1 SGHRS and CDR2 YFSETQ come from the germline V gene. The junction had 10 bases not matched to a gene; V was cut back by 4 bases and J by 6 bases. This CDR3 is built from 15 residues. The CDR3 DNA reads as TGCGCCAGCAGCCCCACCGGGACAGTGGGTCAGCCCCAGCATTTT. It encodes CASSPTGTVGQPQHF.

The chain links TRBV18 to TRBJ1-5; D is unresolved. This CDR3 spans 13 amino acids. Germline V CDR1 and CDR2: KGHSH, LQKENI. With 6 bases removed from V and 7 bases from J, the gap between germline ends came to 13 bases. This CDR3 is CASSYGVRQPQHF. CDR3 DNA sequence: TGTGCCAGCTCTTACGGGGTCCGGCAGCCCCAGCATTTT.

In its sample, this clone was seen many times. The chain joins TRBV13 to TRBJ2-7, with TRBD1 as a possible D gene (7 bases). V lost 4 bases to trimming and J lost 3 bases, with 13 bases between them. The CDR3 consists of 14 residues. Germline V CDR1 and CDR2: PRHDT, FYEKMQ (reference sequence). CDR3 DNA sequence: TGTGCCAGCAGCTCAGGGGGACTGCGCTACGAGCAGTACTTC. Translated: CASSSGGLRYEQYF.

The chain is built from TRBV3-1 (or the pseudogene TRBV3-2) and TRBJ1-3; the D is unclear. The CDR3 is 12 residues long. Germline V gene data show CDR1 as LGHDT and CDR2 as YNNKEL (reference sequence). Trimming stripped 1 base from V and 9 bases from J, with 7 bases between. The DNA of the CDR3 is TGTGCCAGCAGCCAAGGACCGGGCACCATATATTTT. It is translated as CASSQGPGTIYF.

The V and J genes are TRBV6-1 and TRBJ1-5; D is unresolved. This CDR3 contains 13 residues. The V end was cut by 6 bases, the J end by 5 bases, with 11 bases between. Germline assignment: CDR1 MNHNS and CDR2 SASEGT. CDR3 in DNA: TGTGCCAGCAGCAGGTTGAACGATCAGCCCCAGCATTTT. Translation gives CASSRLNDQPQHF.

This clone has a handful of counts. CDR3 nucleotide sequence: TGTGCCAGCAGCGTCGTCCGGACAGGCCGCTCTGGGGCCAACGTCCTGACTTTC. Translated, it gives CASSVVRTGRSGANVLTF. The rearrangement joins TRBV9 to TRBJ2-6; 7 bases are a match to TRBD1. Unmatched junction bases numbered 8, after V lost 2 bases and J lost 0 bases. This CDR3 has 18 residues. Looked up from germline, CDR1 is SGDLS and CDR2 is YYNGEE.

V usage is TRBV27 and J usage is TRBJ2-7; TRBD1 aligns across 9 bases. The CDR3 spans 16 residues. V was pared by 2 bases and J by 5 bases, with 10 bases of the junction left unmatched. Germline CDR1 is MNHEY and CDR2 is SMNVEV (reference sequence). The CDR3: CASSLIGGTGLDEQYF. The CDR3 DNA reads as TGTGCCAGCAGTTTAATCGGTGGGACAGGGTTGGACGAGCAGTACTTC.

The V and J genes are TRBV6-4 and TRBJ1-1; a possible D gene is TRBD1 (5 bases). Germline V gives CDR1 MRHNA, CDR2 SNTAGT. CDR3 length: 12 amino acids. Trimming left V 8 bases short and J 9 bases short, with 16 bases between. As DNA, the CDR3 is TGTGCCAGCTCGGACAACGGGTCGAAAGCTTTCTTT. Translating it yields CASSDNGSKAFF.

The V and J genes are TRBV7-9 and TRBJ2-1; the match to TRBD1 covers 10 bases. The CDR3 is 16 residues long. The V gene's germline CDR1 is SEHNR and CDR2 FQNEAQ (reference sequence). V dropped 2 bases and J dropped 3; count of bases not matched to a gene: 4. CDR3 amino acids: CASSLWRDRGYNEQFF. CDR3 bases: TGTGCCAGCAGCTTATGGCGGGACAGGGGCTACAATGAGCAGTTCTTC.